This is a list of T cell receptor beta chains from one sample in a study of T-cell memory formation after mild COVID-19. One entry per CDR3 protein, called by TCRdb with MiXCR from the 5' RACE reads. The data hold approximately 230,000 distinct CDR3 sequences, with about a sixth observed a single time. Sequencing was performed on PBMCs or a T cell subset sorted from them (not recorded which). The source is a man aged 18 to 30 who had mild COVID-19 (a few samples of this study predate the infection). Cell type and time point are not known. Each CDR3 is given with its conserved first and last residue. Each record gives: clone size, J gene, D gene, V gene, CDR3 length, CDR3 protein, CDR3 DNA. The D gene is left open where the match is weak. Clone size is stated in some rows and not others, as once, few, many or a class when expanded.

few,TRBJ1-2,-,TRBV7-2,11,CASSQLYGYTF,TGTGCCAGCAGCCAGTTATATGGCTACACCTTC
few,TRBJ1-1,-,TRBV6-5,13,CASSGNLQGRAFF,TGTGCCAGCAGTGGAAACCTACAGGGACGGGCTTTCTTT
-,TRBJ2-3,-,TRBV10-3,13,CAIRPEGIDTQYF,TGTGCCATCAGACCCGAAGGGATAGATACGCAGTATTTT
few,TRBJ2-1,-,TRBV12-3/TRBV12-4,17,CASSFVSALPSYNEQFF,TGTGCCAGCAGTTTTGTCTCCGCTTTACCCTCCTACAATGAGCAGTTCTTC
-,TRBJ1-3,-,TRBV6-6,13,CASSYQTRNTIYF,TGTGCCAGCAGTTACCAAACGAGGAACACCATATATTTT
few,TRBJ2-1,-,TRBV20-1,11,CSASLYNEQFF,TGCAGTGCTAGCCTTTACAATGAGCAGTTCTTC
few,TRBJ1-1,TRBD1,TRBV6-5,16,CASSYSGTGKFGEAFF,TGTGCCAGCAGTTACTCCGGGACAGGGAAGTTTGGAGAAGCTTTCTTT
few,TRBJ2-3,TRBD2,TRBV5-1,18,CASSLRSGGITSTDTQYF,TGCGCCAGCAGCTTAAGGAGCGGGGGAATAACTAGCACAGATACGCAGTATTTT
many,TRBJ2-3,TRBD2,TRBV5-1,16,CASSFSGGFRTDTQYF,TGCGCCAGCAGCTTTAGCGGGGGGTTCCGCACAGATACGCAGTATTTT
-,TRBJ1-1,-,TRBV5-1,15,CASSRSGTLNTEAFF,TGCGCCAGCAGCCGGAGCGGGACATTGAACACTGAAGCTTTCTTT
-,TRBJ1-1,TRBD1,TRBV7-3,18,CASSPHARTGVFNTEAFF,TGTGCCAGCAGCCCACACGCCAGGACAGGGGTGTTTAACACTGAAGCTTTCTTT
few,TRBJ2-2,-,TRBV5-1,15,CASSLAQGNTGELFF,TGCGCCAGCAGCTTGGCCCAGGGGAACACCGGGGAGCTGTTTTTT
-,TRBJ2-7,TRBD1,TRBV7-9,14,CASSSLDRGYEQYF,TGTGCCAGCAGCTCCCTCGACAGGGGCTACGAGCAGTACTTC
-,TRBJ2-6,-,TRBV5-5,16,CASSQLYYSGANVLTF,TGTGCCAGCAGCCAACTCTACTACTCTGGGGCCAACGTCCTGACTTTC
-,TRBJ1-3,-,TRBV10-3,13,CAIHQASGNTIYF,TGTGCCATCCATCAGGCCTCTGGAAACACCATATATTTT
-,TRBJ2-3,-,TRBV20-1,13,CSHKGGSTDTQYF,TGCAGTCACAAGGGGGGGAGCACAGATACGCAGTATTTT
many,TRBJ2-5,TRBD1,TRBV20-1,15,CSATGDRRSQETQYF,TGCAGTGCTACGGGGGACAGGCGATCCCAAGAGACCCAGTACTTC
few,TRBJ1-6,TRBD1,TRBV28,15,CASSLPDRDSSPLHF,TGTGCCAGCAGTTTGCCCGACAGGGACTCATCACCCCTCCACTTT
-,TRBJ1-5,-,TRBV24-1,16,CATSDPREGSNQPQHF,TGTGCCACCAGTGACCCCCGGGAGGGCTCGAATCAGCCCCAGCATTTT
-,TRBJ2-7,-,TRBV5-1,13,CASREVGSYEQYF,TGCGCCAGCAGAGAAGTTGGTTCCTACGAGCAGTACTTC
few,TRBJ1-1,-,TRBV12-3/TRBV12-4,14,CASSLEGVRTEAFF,TGTGCCAGCAGCCTTGAGGGGGTACGTACTGAAGCTTTCTTT
-,TRBJ1-2,TRBD1,TRBV11-2,16,CASSLTMGQGNYGYTF,TGTGCCAGCAGCTTAACCATGGGACAGGGGAACTATGGCTACACCTTC
-,TRBJ2-1,-,TRBV11-3,15,CASSLDIGGGNEQFF,TGTGCCAGCAGCTTAGATATAGGTGGAGGGAATGAGCAGTTCTTC
-,TRBJ2-5,TRBD2,TRBV9,14,CASSVAGGQETQYF,TGTGCCAGCAGCGTAGCGGGGGGACAAGAGACCCAGTACTTC
-,TRBJ2-2,-,TRBV7-3,16,CASSLQPMLGSGELFF,TGTGCCAGCAGCTTACAACCGATGCTTGGGTCCGGGGAGCTGTTTTTT
-,TRBJ1-5,-,TRBV12-3/TRBV12-4,15,CASSWGRYSNQPQHF,TGTGCCAGCAGTTGGGGGAGATATAGCAATCAGCCCCAGCATTTT
-,TRBJ1-5,-,TRBV18,13,CASSPIEDQPQHF,TGTGCCAGCTCACCTATCGAGGATCAGCCCCAGCATTTT
few,TRBJ1-1,TRBD1,TRBV20-1,12,CSARARDRRAFF,TGCAGTGCTAGGGCAAGGGACAGGAGAGCTTTCTTT
-,TRBJ1-6,-,TRBV27,13,CASSRKQGEPLHF,TGTGCCAGCAGCCGAAAACAGGGAGAGCCCCTCCACTTT
-,TRBJ1-2,-,TRBV7-2,13,CASTTDSNYGYTF,TGTGCCAGCACAACGGACAGCAACTATGGCTACACCTTC
-,TRBJ1-3,-,TRBV9,15,CASSGDGASGNTIYF,TGTGCCAGCAGCGGAGACGGGGCCTCTGGAAACACCATATATTTT
-,TRBJ2-4,-,TRBV6-2/TRBV6-3,13,CASTSLAKNIQYF,TGTGCCAGCACCTCCCTAGCCAAAAACATTCAGTACTTC
few,TRBJ2-3,TRBD1,TRBV20-1,14,CSAREGTGTDTQYF,TGCAGTGCTAGAGAGGGGACAGGGACAGATACGCAGTATTTT
-,TRBJ1-1,-,TRBV10-3,13,CAISELKGTEAFF,TGTGCCATCAGTGAGCTTAAGGGCACTGAAGCTTTCTTT
-,TRBJ1-5,-,TRBV20-1,15,CSARDLGFPTQPQHF,TGCAGTGCTAGAGATCTGGGGTTTCCAACCCAGCCCCAGCATTTT
few,TRBJ1-2,-,TRBV20-1,16,CSARGAGDASNYGYTF,TGCAGTGCTAGAGGGGCAGGGGACGCCTCTAACTATGGCTACACCTTC
few,TRBJ1-4,-,TRBV5-1,16,CASSRRPQGQGEKLFF,TGCGCCAGCAGCCGCCGTCCACAGGGTCAGGGAGAAAAACTGTTTTTT
-,TRBJ1-2,TRBD1,TRBV7-2,13,CASKTGGDYGYTF,TGTGCCAGCAAGACAGGGGGCGACTATGGCTACACCTTC
-,TRBJ2-5,TRBD1,TRBV7-2,16,CASSFQGERIQETQYF,TGTGCCAGCAGCTTTCAGGGGGAGAGGATCCAAGAGACCCAGTACTTC
-,TRBJ2-2,-,TRBV7-2,12,CASSKFTGELFF,TGTGCCAGCAGCAAATTCACCGGGGAGCTGTTTTTT
-,TRBJ2-5,-,TRBV6-5,14,CASSYSNAQETQYF,TGTGCCAGCAGTTACTCGAACGCACAAGAGACCCAGTACTTC
-,TRBJ2-1,TRBD1,TRBV4-1,15,CASSQGEGAGNEQFF,TGCGCCAGCAGTCAAGGAGAGGGGGCGGGCAATGAGCAGTTCTTC